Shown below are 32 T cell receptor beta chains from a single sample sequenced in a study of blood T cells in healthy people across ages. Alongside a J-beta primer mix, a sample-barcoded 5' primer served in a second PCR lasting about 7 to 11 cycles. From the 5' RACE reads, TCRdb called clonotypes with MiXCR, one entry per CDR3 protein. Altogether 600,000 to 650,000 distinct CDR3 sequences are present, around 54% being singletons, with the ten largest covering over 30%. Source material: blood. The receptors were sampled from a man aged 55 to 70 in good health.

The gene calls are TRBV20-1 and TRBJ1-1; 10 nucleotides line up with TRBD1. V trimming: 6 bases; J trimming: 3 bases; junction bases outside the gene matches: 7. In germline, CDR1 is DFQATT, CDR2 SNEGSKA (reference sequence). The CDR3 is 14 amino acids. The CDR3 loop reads CSARTGGGYTEAFF. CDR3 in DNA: TGCAGTGCCAGGACAGGGGGTGGGTACACTGAAGCTTTCTTT.

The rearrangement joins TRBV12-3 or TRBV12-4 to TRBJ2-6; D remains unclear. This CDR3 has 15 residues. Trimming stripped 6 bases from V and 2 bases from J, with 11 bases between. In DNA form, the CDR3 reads TGTGCCAGCAGGCCGGGTTTGGCTGGGGCCAACGTCCTGACTTTC. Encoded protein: CASRPGLAGANVLTF.

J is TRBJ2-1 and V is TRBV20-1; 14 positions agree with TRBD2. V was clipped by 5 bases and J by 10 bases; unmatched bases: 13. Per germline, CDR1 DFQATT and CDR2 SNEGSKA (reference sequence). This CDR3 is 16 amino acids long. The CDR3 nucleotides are TGCAGTGCTCCCTCGCCGACTAGCGGGGGGGCAGGGGAGCAGTTCTTC. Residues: CSAPSPTSGGAGEQFF.

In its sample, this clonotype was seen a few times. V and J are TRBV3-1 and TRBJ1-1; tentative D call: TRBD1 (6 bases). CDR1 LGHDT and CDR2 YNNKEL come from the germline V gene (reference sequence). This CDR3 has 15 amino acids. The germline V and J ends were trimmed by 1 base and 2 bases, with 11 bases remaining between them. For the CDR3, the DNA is TGTGCCAGCAGCCAAGGGGGGACACCCAACACTGAAGCTTTCTTT. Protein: CASSQGGTPNTEAFF.

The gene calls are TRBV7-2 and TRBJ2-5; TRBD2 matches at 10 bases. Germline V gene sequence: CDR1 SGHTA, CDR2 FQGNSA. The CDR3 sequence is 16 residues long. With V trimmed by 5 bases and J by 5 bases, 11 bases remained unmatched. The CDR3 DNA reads TGTGCCAGCAGCCCAGGCCTGACTAGCGGGCGGGAGACCCAGTACTTC. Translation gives CASSPGLTSGRETQYF.

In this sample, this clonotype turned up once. The CDR3 nucleotides read TGTGCCAGCAGGGTCAACGTTCAACAGCAGTTCTTC. This encodes CASRVNVQQQFF. The chain couples TRBV12-3 or TRBV12-4 to TRBJ2-1, with D unresolved. The V end was cut by 6 bases, the J end by 11 bases, with 14 bases between. The CDR3 contains 12 residues.

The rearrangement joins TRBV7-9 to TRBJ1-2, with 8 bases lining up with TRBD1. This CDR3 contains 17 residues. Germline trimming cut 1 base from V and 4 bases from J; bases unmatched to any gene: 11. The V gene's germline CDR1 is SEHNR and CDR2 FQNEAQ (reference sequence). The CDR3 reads CASSLGSRGLLGYGYTF. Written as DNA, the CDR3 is TGTGCCAGCAGCTTAGGGTCCAGGGGGCTGCTCGGCTATGGCTACACCTTC.

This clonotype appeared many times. The CDR3 DNA reads as TGCAGCGTTGAAGGGCAACCTCCCTACGAGCAGTACTTC. Amino acids: CSVEGQPPYEQYF. The V and J genes are TRBV29-1 and TRBJ2-7; D not resolved. Trimming stripped 1 base from V and 2 bases from J, with 9 bases between. The germline V gene has CDR1 SQVTM and CDR2 ANQGSEA. This CDR3 contains 13 residues.

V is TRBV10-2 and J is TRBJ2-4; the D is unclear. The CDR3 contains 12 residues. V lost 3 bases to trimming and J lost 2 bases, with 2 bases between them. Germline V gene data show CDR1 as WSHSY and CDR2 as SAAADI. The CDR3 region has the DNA TGCGCCAGCAGTGACCCCAAAAACATTCAGTACTTC. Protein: CASSDPKNIQYF.

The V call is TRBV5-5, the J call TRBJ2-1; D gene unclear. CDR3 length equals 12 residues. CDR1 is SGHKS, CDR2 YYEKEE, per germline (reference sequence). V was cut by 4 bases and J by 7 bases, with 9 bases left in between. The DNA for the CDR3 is TGTGCCAGCAGCCCCGCCTCAAATGAGCAGTTCTTC. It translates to CASSPASNEQFF.

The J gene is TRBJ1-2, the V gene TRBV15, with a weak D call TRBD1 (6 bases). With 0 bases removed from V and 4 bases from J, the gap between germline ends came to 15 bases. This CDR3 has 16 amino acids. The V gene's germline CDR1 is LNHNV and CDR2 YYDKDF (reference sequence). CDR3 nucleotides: TGTGCCACCAGCAGAGACGACAGGTCACGGTTCTATGGCTACACCTTC. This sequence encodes CATSRDDRSRFYGYTF.

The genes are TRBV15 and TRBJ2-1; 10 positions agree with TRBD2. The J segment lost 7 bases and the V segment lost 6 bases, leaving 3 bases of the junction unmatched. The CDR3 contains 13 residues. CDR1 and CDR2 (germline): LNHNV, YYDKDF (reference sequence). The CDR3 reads CATRASGGNEQFF. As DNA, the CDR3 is TGTGCCACCAGGGCTAGCGGGGGAAATGAGCAGTTCTTC.

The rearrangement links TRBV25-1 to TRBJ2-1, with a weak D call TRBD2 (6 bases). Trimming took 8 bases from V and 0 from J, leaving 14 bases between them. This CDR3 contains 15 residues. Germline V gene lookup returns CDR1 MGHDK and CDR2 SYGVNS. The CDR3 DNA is TGTGCCAGCCCTTCTAGCGTGGGCTCCTACAATGAGCAGTTCTTC. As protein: CASPSSVGSYNEQFF.

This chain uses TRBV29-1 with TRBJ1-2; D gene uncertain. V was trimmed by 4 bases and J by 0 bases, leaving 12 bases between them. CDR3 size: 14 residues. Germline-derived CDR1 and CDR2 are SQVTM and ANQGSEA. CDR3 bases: TGCAGCGTTGTAGTACAGAGAGCTAACTATGGCTACACCTTC. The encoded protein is CSVVVQRANYGYTF.

CDR3 amino acids: CASSFGNNYGYTF. For the CDR3, the DNA is TGTGCCAGCAGCTTTGGGAATAACTATGGCTACACCTTC. J is TRBJ1-2 and V is TRBV7-8, with D uncertain. The CDR3 has 13 amino acids. Germline lookup yields CDR1 SGHVS and CDR2 FQNEAQ. V was clipped by 3 bases and J by 1 base, with 6 bases between them. Together with reference TRBV7-8 and TRBJ1-2, the CDR3 gives the full variable domain: GAGVSQSPRYKVAKRGQDVALRCDPISGHVSLFWYQQALGQGPEFLTYFQNEAQLDKSGLPSDRFFAERPEGSVSTLKIQRTQQEDSAVYLCASSFGNNYGYTFGSGTRLTVV.

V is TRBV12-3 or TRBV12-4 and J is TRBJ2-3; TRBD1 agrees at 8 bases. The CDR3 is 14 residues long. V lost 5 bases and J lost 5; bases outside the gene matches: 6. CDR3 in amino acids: CASSGWTGIDTQYF. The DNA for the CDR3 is TGTGCCAGCAGTGGGTGGACAGGGATAGATACGCAGTATTTT.

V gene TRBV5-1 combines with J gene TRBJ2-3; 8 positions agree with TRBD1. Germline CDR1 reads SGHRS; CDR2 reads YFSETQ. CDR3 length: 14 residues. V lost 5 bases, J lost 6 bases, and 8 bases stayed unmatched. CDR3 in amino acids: CASRTGVESDTQYF. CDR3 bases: TGCGCCAGCAGGACAGGGGTTGAAAGCGATACGCAGTATTTT.

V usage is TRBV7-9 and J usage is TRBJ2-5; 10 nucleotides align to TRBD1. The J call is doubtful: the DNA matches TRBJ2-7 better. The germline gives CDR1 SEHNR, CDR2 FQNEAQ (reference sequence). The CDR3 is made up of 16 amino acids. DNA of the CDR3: TGTGCCAGCAGCCCTCGTCCAGGGACAGGGGCCTACGAGCAGTACTTC. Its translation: CASSPRPGTGAYEQYF.

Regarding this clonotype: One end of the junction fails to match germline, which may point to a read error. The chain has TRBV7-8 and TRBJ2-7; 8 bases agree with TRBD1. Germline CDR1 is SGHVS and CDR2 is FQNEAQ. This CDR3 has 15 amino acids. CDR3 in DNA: TGTGCCAGCAGCACACGGACAGGGAGCTCCCACGAGCAGTACTTC. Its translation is CASSTRTGSSHEQYF. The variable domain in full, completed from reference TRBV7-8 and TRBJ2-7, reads GAGVSQSPRYKVAKRGQDVALRCDPISGHVSLFWYQQALGQGPEFLTYFQNEAQLDKSGLPSDRFFAERPEGSVSTLKIQRTQQEDSAVYLCASSTRTGSSHEQYFGPGTRLTVT.

CDR3 loop: CASGGHGKANYGYTF. CDR3 nucleotides: TGTGCCAGCGGGGGACATGGTAAAGCTAACTATGGCTACACCTTC. This chain connects TRBV12-3 or TRBV12-4 to TRBJ1-2, with TRBD1 as a possible D gene (6 bases). Trimming took 8 bases from V and 0 from J, leaving 16 bases between them. This CDR3 spans 15 amino acids.

The DNA of the CDR3 is TGCAGTGGCCGCTACGATATCACAGATACGCAGTATTTT. Translating it yields CSGRYDITDTQYF. The V gene is TRBV20-1, the J gene TRBJ2-3; no clear D gene. CDR1 is DFQATT and CDR2 is SNEGSKA in the germline V gene (reference sequence). V lost 7 bases and J lost 2, with 13 bases in between. The CDR3 runs to 13 residues.

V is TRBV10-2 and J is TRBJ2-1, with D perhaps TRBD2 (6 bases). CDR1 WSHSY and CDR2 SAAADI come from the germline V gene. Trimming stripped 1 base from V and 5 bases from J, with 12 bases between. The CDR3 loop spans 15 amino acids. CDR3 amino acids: CASSEFTSPDNEQFF. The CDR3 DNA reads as TGCGCCAGCAGTGAGTTTACTAGCCCCGACAATGAGCAGTTCTTC.

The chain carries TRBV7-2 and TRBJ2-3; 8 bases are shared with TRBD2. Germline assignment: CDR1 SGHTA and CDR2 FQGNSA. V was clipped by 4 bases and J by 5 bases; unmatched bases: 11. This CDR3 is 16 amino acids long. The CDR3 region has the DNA TGTGCCAGCAGCTCCGTTTTAGCGGGGCAGGGAGATACGCAGTATTTT. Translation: CASSSVLAGQGDTQYF.

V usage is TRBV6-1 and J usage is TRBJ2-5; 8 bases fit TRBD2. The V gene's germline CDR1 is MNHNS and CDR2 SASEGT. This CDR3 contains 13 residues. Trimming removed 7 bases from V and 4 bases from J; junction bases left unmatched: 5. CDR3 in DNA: TGTGCCAGCAAACTCGGGGGGGCAGAGACCCAGTACTTC. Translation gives CASKLGGAETQYF.

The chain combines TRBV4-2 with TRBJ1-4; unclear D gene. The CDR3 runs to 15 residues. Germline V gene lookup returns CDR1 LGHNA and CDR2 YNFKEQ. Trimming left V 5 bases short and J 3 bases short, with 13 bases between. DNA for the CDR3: TGTGCCAGCAGCTTTACCGGGGTATCTAATGAAAAACTGTTTTTT. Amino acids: CASSFTGVSNEKLFF.

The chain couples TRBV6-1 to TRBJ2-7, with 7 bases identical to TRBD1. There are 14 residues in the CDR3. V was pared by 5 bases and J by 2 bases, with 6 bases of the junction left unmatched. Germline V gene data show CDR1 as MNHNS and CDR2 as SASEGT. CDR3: CASSSQGLPYEQYF. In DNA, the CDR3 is TGTGCCAGCAGTTCACAGGGGCTGCCCTACGAGCAGTACTTC.

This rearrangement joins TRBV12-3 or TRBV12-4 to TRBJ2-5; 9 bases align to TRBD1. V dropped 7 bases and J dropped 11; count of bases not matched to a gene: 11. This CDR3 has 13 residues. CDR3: CASIGQGIGEQYF. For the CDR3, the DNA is TGTGCCAGCATCGGACAGGGGATAGGGGAGCAGTACTTC.

In DNA form, the CDR3 reads TGTGCCAGCAGCCATTACCTAGCGGCCTACAATGAGCAGTTCTTC. It yields the protein CASSHYLAAYNEQFF. The rearrangement uses TRBV14 and TRBJ2-1; 7 bases fit TRBD2. The ends lost 3 bases at V and 2 bases at J; junction bases unmatched: 4. This CDR3 has 15 residues. Germline V gene data show CDR1 as SGHDN and CDR2 as FVKESK.

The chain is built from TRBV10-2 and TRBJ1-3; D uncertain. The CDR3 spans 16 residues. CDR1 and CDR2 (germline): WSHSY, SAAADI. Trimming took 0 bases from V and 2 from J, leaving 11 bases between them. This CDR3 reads CASSESTPETGNTIYF. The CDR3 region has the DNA TGCGCCAGCAGTGAGTCGACTCCGGAGACTGGAAACACCATATATTTT.

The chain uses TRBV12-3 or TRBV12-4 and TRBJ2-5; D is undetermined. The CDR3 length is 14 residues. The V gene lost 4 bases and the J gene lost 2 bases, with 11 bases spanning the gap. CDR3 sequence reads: CASSWNSPQETQYF. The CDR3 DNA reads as TGTGCCAGCAGTTGGAACAGCCCACAAGAGACCCAGTACTTC.

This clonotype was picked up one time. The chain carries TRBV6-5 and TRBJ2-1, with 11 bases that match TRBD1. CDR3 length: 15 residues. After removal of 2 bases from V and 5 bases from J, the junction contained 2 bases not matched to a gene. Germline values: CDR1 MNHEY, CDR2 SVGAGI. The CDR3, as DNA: TGTGCCAGCAGTTACGGGACAGGGGGGCACAATGAGCAGTTCTTC. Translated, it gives CASSYGTGGHNEQFF.

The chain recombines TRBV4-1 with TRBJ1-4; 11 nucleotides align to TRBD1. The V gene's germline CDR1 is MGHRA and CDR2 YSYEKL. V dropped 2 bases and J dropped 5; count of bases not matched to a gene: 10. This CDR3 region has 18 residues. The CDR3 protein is CASSQRGGQGALNEKLFF. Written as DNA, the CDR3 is TGCGCCAGCAGCCAAAGGGGAGGACAGGGGGCTCTGAATGAAAAACTGTTTTTT.